This is a list of T cell receptor beta chains from one sample in a study of OX40 agonist ivuxolimab in advanced cancers. Repertoires were generated with immunoSEQ multiplex PCR, while TCRdb's copy carries only in-frame clones and drops some. This table has about 75,000 clones, 86% appearing once. Sequences were derived from CD4+ or CD8+ T cells sorted from blood, sampled in a trial of the OX40 agonist ivuxolimab. The source is an adult with an advanced solid tumor such as melanoma, head and neck, liver or kidney cancer. The CDR3 runs from the conserved cysteine through the conserved F or W. Each record gives: J gene, clone size, D gene, V gene, CDR3 DNA, CDR3 protein. The D gene is left open where the match is weak. Size values are once, few and many counts, or a class for expanded clones, and some rows have none.

J: TRBJ2-7; size: -; D: TRBD2; V: TRBV5-6; DNA: TGTGCCAGCAGCCCGGGACTAGACTACGAGCAGTACTTC; CDR3: CASSPGLDYEQYF
J: TRBJ1-2; size: -; D: -; V: TRBV6-5; DNA: TGTGCCAGCAGGAGGGGGTTTGGTAACTATGGCTACACCTTC; CDR3: CASRRGFGNYGYTF
J: TRBJ1-1; size: -; D: -; V: TRBV11-2; DNA: TGTGCCAGCAGCCTACACACCGGGCCAAAACTTGAAGCTTTCTTT; CDR3: CASSLHTGPKLEAFF
J: TRBJ1-1; size: -; D: -; V: TRBV14; DNA: TGTGCCAGCAGCGACCGGGGGAAAGCTTTCTTT; CDR3: CASSDRGKAFF
J: TRBJ1-1; size: -; D: -; V: TRBV5-1; DNA: TGCGCCAGCAACAACGGACCCACTCCGTTCTTT; CDR3: CASNNGPTPFF
J: TRBJ2-3; size: once; D: -; V: TRBV9; DNA: TGTGCCAGCAGCCCACATAGCACAGATACGCAGTATTTT; CDR3: CASSPHSTDTQYF
J: TRBJ1-2; size: -; D: TRBD1; V: TRBV18; DNA: TGTGCCAGCTCGCGCTCCGGACAGGTGGTAGATGGCTACACCTTC; CDR3: CASSRSGQVVDGYTF
J: TRBJ1-6; size: once; D: TRBD1; V: TRBV30; DNA: TGTGCCTGGAGTGTACTACAGGGGGCGAGTTCACCCCTCCACTTT; CDR3: CAWSVLQGASSPLHF
J: TRBJ2-7; size: -; D: TRBD2; V: TRBV2; DNA: TGTGCCAGCAAGCCACTAGCGGGAGTCGGCAACTACGAGCAGTACTTC; CDR3: CASKPLAGVGNYEQYF
J: TRBJ1-2; size: once; D: -; V: TRBV2; DNA: TGTGCCAGCAGTGAAGACAGGACGGCCTATGGCTACACCTTC; CDR3: CASSEDRTAYGYTF
J: TRBJ1-1; size: -; D: -; V: TRBV4-1; DNA: TGCGCCAGCAGCCTGGCGGGGGATCTCACTGAAGCTTTCTTT; CDR3: CASSLAGDLTEAFF
J: TRBJ2-7; size: -; D: TRBD1; V: TRBV5-1; DNA: TGCGCCAGCACAGCAGGGGACAGGTACGAGCAGTACTTC; CDR3: CASTAGDRYEQYF
J: TRBJ2-5; size: -; D: -; V: TRBV7-8; DNA: TGTGCCAGCAGCTTGGGGTACCAAGAGGCCCAGTACTTC; CDR3: CASSLGYQEAQYF
J: TRBJ1-5; size: few; D: TRBD1; V: TRBV28; DNA: TGTGCCAGCAGACCCGGGACAGGTCATCAGCCCCAGCATTTT; CDR3: CASRPGTGHQPQHF
J: TRBJ1-6; size: -; D: -; V: TRBV7-3; DNA: TGTGCCAGCAGCCTAACGGTTCCCAATTCACCCCTCCACTTT; CDR3: CASSLTVPNSPLHF
J: TRBJ2-7; size: -; D: -; V: TRBV5-4; DNA: TGTGCCAGCAGCCCGAACAAGCGTTTGAACGAGCAGTACTTC; CDR3: CASSPNKRLNEQYF
J: TRBJ2-1; size: -; D: TRBD2; V: TRBV9; DNA: TGTGCCAGCAGCGTAGCCAGCGGGGGGGCCTTTGAGCAGTTCTTC; CDR3: CASSVASGGAFEQFF
J: TRBJ2-5; size: -; D: -; V: TRBV4-2; DNA: TGTGCCAGCAGCCCTTTCTGGGGGCGGGAGACCCAGTACTTC; CDR3: CASSPFWGRETQYF
J: TRBJ2-7; size: -; D: TRBD1; V: TRBV29-1; DNA: TGCAGCGTTGACAGGGGGAACGACGAGCAGTACTTC; CDR3: CSVDRGNDEQYF
J: TRBJ2-1; size: -; D: -; V: TRBV28; DNA: TGTGCCAGCTGGAGTAGCGGCTCCTACAATGAGCAGTTCTTC; CDR3: CASWSSGSYNEQFF
J: TRBJ2-7; size: -; D: -; V: TRBV10-2; DNA: TGCGCCTCTTTGGGGGTGTACGAGCAGTACTTC; CDR3: CASLGVYEQYF
J: TRBJ1-5; size: -; D: TRBD1; V: TRBV2; DNA: TGTGCCAGCAGTGAGGACAGGGGAGACAATCAGCCCCAGCATTTT; CDR3: CASSEDRGDNQPQHF
J: TRBJ1-6; size: -; D: -; V: TRBV6-5; DNA: TGTGCCAGCAGTTACGGTCAGGAGGGTAATTCACCCCTCCACTTT; CDR3: CASSYGQEGNSPLHF
J: TRBJ2-2; size: -; D: TRBD2; V: TRBV28; DNA: TGTGCCACCGAGCGGGGGGAAAACGGGGAGCTGTTTTTT; CDR3: CATERGENGELFF
J: TRBJ2-1; size: -; D: TRBD1; V: TRBV5-1; DNA: TGCGCCAGCAGCTTGAGGACAGGGGGCAGTTTGAGCTCCTACAATGAGCAGTTCTTC; CDR3: CASSLRTGGSLSSYNEQFF
J: TRBJ2-1; size: -; D: TRBD2; V: TRBV5-1; DNA: TGCGCCAGCAGCTTGGTTAGGGAGGGCTACAATGAGCAGTTCTTC; CDR3: CASSLVREGYNEQFF
J: TRBJ1-2; size: -; D: -; V: TRBV19; DNA: TGTGCCAGTAGTACACGAGGGGGGAATGGCTACACCTTC; CDR3: CASSTRGGNGYTF
J: TRBJ1-5; size: -; D: TRBD1; V: TRBV28; DNA: TGTGCCAGCAGAATTACAGGGGAGGCGGACAATCAGCCCCAGCATTTT; CDR3: CASRITGEADNQPQHF
J: TRBJ1-4; size: -; D: TRBD1; V: TRBV7-9; DNA: TGTGCCAGCAGGGGGGGACAGGGTCGAAATGAAAAACTGTTTTTT; CDR3: CASRGGQGRNEKLFF
J: TRBJ2-1; size: -; D: -; V: TRBV11-3; DNA: TGTGCCAGCAGCTTAAATGCCAATGAGCAGTTCTTC; CDR3: CASSLNANEQFF
J: TRBJ2-6; size: -; D: -; V: TRBV6-1; DNA: TGTGCCTCGACAATCGGGGTTTCTGGGGCCAACGTCCTGACTTTC; CDR3: CASTIGVSGANVLTF
J: TRBJ1-5; size: once; D: TRBD1; V: TRBV6-1; DNA: TGTGCCAGCAGTTTCGACAGGGGGCGAGGTCAGCCCCAGCATTTT; CDR3: CASSFDRGRGQPQHF
J: TRBJ2-5; size: -; D: -; V: TRBV5-1; DNA: TGCGCCAGCAGCTTGGCCTTTTCGGGCTCGGGCTACCAAGAGACCCAGTACTTC; CDR3: CASSLAFSGSGYQETQYF
J: TRBJ2-7; size: -; D: -; V: TRBV14; DNA: TGTGCCAGCAGCCAAGTCAACGAGCAGTACTTC; CDR3: CASSQVNEQYF
J: TRBJ2-7; size: -; D: TRBD2; V: TRBV19; DNA: TGTGCCAGTAGTATTCTAGCGGGATCCGCCTACGAGCAGTACTTC; CDR3: CASSILAGSAYEQYF
J: TRBJ1-6; size: -; D: -; V: TRBV6-5; DNA: TGTGCCAGCAGTTACTCACGGGGGACTAATTCACCCCTCCACTTT; CDR3: CASSYSRGTNSPLHF
J: TRBJ2-3; size: once; D: -; V: TRBV28; DNA: TGTGCCAGCAGTTCAGGGGTCCTCCGCACAGATACGCAGTATTTT; CDR3: CASSSGVLRTDTQYF
J: TRBJ2-5; size: -; D: -; V: TRBV2; DNA: TGTGCCAGCAGTCCCCACAGCTCCCAAGAGACCCAGTACTTC; CDR3: CASSPHSSQETQYF
J: TRBJ1-2; size: -; D: TRBD1; V: TRBV2; DNA: TGTGCCAGCAGTGCGGACAGGGGTGGCTACACCTTC; CDR3: CASSADRGGYTF
J: TRBJ2-2; size: -; D: TRBD2; V: TRBV11-2; DNA: TGTGCCAGCAGCTCTTACACTCGGGGGGACACCGGGGAGCTGTTTTTT; CDR3: CASSSYTRGDTGELFF
J: TRBJ1-1; size: -; D: -; V: TRBV6-5; DNA: TGTGCCAGCAGTTCCTTACCGGGTTCAGGGAGGGAAGCTTTCTTT; CDR3: CASSSLPGSGREAFF
J: TRBJ2-1; size: -; D: -; V: TRBV29-1; DNA: TGCAGCTCGGGACTCTACAATGAGCAGTTCTTC; CDR3: CSSGLYNEQFF
J: TRBJ1-2; size: -; D: -; V: TRBV19; DNA: TGTGCCAGTGCGCTACGGGGCAGGGACTATGGCTACACCTTC; CDR3: CASALRGRDYGYTF
J: TRBJ1-5; size: -; D: TRBD1; V: TRBV27; DNA: TGTGCCAGCAGTTTTCGCAACTCCGGGACAGGACTCAATCAGCCCCAGCATTTT; CDR3: CASSFRNSGTGLNQPQHF
J: TRBJ1-2; size: once; D: -; V: TRBV28; DNA: TGTGCCAGCAGTTCCGCCGGGGAAGCCAACTATGGCTACACCTTC; CDR3: CASSSAGEANYGYTF
J: TRBJ1-2; size: -; D: -; V: TRBV19; DNA: TGTGCCAGTAGTATGATAGGGGGCTATGGCTACACCTTC; CDR3: CASSMIGGYGYTF
J: TRBJ2-1; size: -; D: -; V: TRBV25-1; DNA: TGTGCCAGCAGTGAAATTCGCTGGCGGGACGCTTACAATGAGCAGTTCTTC; CDR3: CASSEIRWRDAYNEQFF
J: TRBJ2-7; size: -; D: TRBD1; V: TRBV6-5; DNA: TGTGCCAGCAGTGGGGGGACAGGAGGCTCCTACGAGCAGTACTTC; CDR3: CASSGGTGGSYEQYF
J: TRBJ1-2; size: -; D: -; V: TRBV6-1; DNA: TGTGCCAGCAGTAACCGGGGTGGCTATGGCTACACCTTC; CDR3: CASSNRGGYGYTF
J: TRBJ2-1; size: -; D: -; V: TRBV10-1; DNA: TGCGCCAGCAGTGATCTCGTTAGTAATGAGCAGTTCTTC; CDR3: CASSDLVSNEQFF
J: TRBJ2-7; size: -; D: -; V: TRBV10-2; DNA: TGCGCCAGCAGAAGAGGGTTCCTCGGGGAGCAGTACTTC; CDR3: CASRRGFLGEQYF
J: TRBJ2-7; size: -; D: -; V: TRBV6-6; DNA: TGTGCCAGCAGAAGACCGTCTTCGGAGCAGTACTTC; CDR3: CASRRPSSEQYF
J: TRBJ1-3; size: -; D: -; V: TRBV6-5; DNA: TGTGCCAGCAGAAGGACAACTGGAAACACCATATATTTT; CDR3: CASRRTTGNTIYF